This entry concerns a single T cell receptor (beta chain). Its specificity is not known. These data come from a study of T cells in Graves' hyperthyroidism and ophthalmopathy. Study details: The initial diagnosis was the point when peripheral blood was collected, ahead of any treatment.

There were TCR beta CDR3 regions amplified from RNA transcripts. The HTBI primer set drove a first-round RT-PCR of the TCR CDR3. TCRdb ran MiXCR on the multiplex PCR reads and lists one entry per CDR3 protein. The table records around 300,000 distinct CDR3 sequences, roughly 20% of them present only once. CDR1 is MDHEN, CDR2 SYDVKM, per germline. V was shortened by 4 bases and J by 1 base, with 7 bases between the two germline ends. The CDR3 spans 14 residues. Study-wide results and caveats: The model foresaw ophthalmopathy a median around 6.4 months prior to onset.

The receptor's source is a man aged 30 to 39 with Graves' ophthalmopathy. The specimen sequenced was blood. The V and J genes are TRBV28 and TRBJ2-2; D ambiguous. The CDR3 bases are TGTGCCAGCAGTTCAATTCGGAACACCGGGGAGCTGTTTTTT. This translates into CASSSIRNTGELFF.